These 18 T cell receptor beta chains came from one sample sequenced in a study of graft-versus-host responses after intestinal transplantation. These TCRs are of unknown antigen specificity. Some clones are missing from TCRdb's copy, which holds only in-frame ones; the method was immunoSEQ multiplex PCR. The sample records roughly 100,000 clones, more than 75% being singletons. The input for sequencing was unstimulated CD4+ T cells sorted from spleen or lymph node cells, taken before intestinal transplant. The receptors stem from a human donor who received an intestinal transplant.

The chain joins TRBV7-9 to TRBJ2-2, with a weak D call TRBD1 (6 bases). V lost 8 bases and J 0 bases, leaving 13 bases between the germline ends. Germline values: CDR1 SEHNR, CDR2 FQNEAQ (reference sequence). The CDR3 length is 15 residues. The CDR3 DNA reads as TGTGCCAGCGCTCCAGGGGCTCCGAACACCGGGGAGCTGTTTTTT. Translated, it gives CASAPGAPNTGELFF.

This clone has just one count. V is TRBV5-1 and J is TRBJ2-7; D is uncertain. Per germline, CDR1 SGHRS and CDR2 YFSETQ. With 0 bases removed from V and 0 bases from J, the gap between germline ends came to 4 bases. This CDR3 is 13 amino acids long. CDR3 DNA: TGCGCCAGCAGCTTGGACACCTCCTACGAGCAGTACTTC. Its translation is CASSLDTSYEQYF. Full variable domain (remainder filled in from reference TRBV5-1 and TRBJ2-7): KAGVTQTPRYLIKTRGQQVTLSCSPISGHRSVSWYQQTPGQGLQFLFEYFSETQRNKGNFPGRFSGRQFSNSRSEMNVSTLELGDSALYLCASSLDTSYEQYFGPGTRLTVT.

This chain joins TRBV5-1 and TRBJ2-7; possible D gene TRBD2, 5 bases. CDR1 SGHRS and CDR2 YFSETQ come from the germline V gene. V dropped 0 bases and J dropped 3 bases, with 13 bases sitting between them. The CDR3 sequence is 15 residues long. The CDR3 DNA is TGCGCCAGCAGCTTGGATCCGGGGATAGTCTACGAGCAGTACTTC. Its protein product is CASSLDPGIVYEQYF.

CDR3 in DNA: TGTGCCAGCAGTCGCCTAGCGCAAGAGACCCAGTACTTC. This codes for CASSRLAQETQYF. This sequence joins TRBV6-6 and TRBJ2-5; D may be TRBD2 (6 bases). Germline CDR1 MNHNY, CDR2 SVGAGI (reference sequence). Trimming removed 5 bases at V and 2 bases at J, with 9 bases between. The CDR3 runs 13 residues.

The CDR3: CASSQNTGELFF. The DNA for the CDR3 is TGTGCCAGCAGCCAAAACACCGGGGAGCTGTTTTTT. The rearrangement joins TRBV11-2 to TRBJ2-2, with D uncertain. This CDR3 contains 12 residues. The germline CDR1 and CDR2 sequences are SGHAT and FQNNGV. V was pared by 5 bases and J by 2 bases, with 3 bases between.

The sample holds one count of this clone. The J gene is TRBJ2-5, the V gene TRBV29-1, with unresolved D. Germline V gene sequence: CDR1 SQVTM, CDR2 ANQGSEA. V shed 4 bases and J shed 4 bases, with 10 bases lying between them. This CDR3 has 12 amino acids. The CDR3 sequence: CSVVGNGETQYF. Written as DNA, the CDR3 is TGCAGCGTTGTTGGAAATGGAGAGACCCAGTACTTC.

This chain joins TRBV6-5 and TRBJ2-7; 7 nucleotides match TRBD1. The germline V gene encodes CDR1 MNHEY and CDR2 SVGAGI. The V segment lost 6 bases and the J segment 0 bases; nucleotides outside the gene matches: 2. This CDR3 has 13 residues. The CDR3 DNA reads as TGTGCCAGCAGCCGACAGGGCTCCTACGAGCAGTACTTC. This sequence encodes CASSRQGSYEQYF.

This rearrangement joins TRBV5-1 to TRBJ1-6, with 9 positions matching TRBD1. This CDR3 has 14 amino acids. Germline lookup yields CDR1 SGHRS and CDR2 YFSETQ. V gave up 3 bases and J gave up 11 bases; unmatched junction bases: 6. The CDR3 spells CASSWGDRAAPLHF. The CDR3 DNA reads TGCGCCAGCAGCTGGGGGGACAGGGCCGCACCCCTCCACTTT.

This chain connects TRBV28 to TRBJ2-7; TRBD2 aligns across 11 bases. Germline V gene data show CDR1 as MDHEN and CDR2 as SYDVKM. Germline trimming cut 6 bases from V and 10 bases from J; bases unmatched to any gene: 11. The CDR3 is made up of 14 amino acids. The CDR3 DNA sequence: TGTGCCAGCAGCCCGACTAGCGGGAACATGGGCCAGTACTTC. The encoded protein is CASSPTSGNMGQYF.

The rearrangement joins TRBV5-1 to TRBJ1-2; TRBD1 agrees at 8 bases. The trim removed 0 bases at V and 6 bases at J, leaving 4 bases unmatched. Germline V gene lookup returns CDR1 SGHRS and CDR2 YFSETQ. The CDR3 totals 14 residues. Written as DNA, the CDR3 is TGCGCCAGCAGCTTGGACAGGGGGAGTGATGGCTACACCTTC. Amino acid sequence: CASSLDRGSDGYTF.

The chain uses TRBV7-3 and TRBJ2-2, with TRBD1 matching over 7 bases. CDR1 and CDR2 from the germline V gene are SGHTA and FQGTGA. The J segment lost 4 bases and the V segment lost 3 bases, leaving 5 bases of the junction unmatched. CDR3 length: 15 residues. CDR3 amino acids: CASSLSGQRTGELFF. Here the CDR3 DNA reads TGTGCCAGCAGCTTGTCGGGACAGCGCACCGGGGAGCTGTTTTTT. Full variable domain (missing parts from reference TRBV7-3 and TRBJ2-2): GAGVSQTPSNKVTEKGKYVELRCDPISGHTALYWYRQSLGQGPEFLIYFQGTGAADDSGLPNDRFFAVRPEGSVSTLKIQRTERGDSAVYLCASSLSGQRTGELFFGEGSRLTVL.

The CDR3 region has the DNA TGTGCCAGCTCTTCCCGACAAGGGGTTTACGAGCAGTACTTC. It translates to CASSSRQGVYEQYF. V and J are TRBV18 and TRBJ2-7; possibly TRBD1 for D (5 bases). Trimming pared 6 bases from V and 4 bases from J, leaving 16 bases between. The CDR3 length is 14 residues. The germline V gene encodes CDR1 KGHSH and CDR2 LQKENI.

V is TRBV2 and J is TRBJ2-2, with D perhaps matching TRBD2 (5 bases). The CDR3 is made up of 15 amino acids. The germline V and J ends were trimmed by 7 bases and 3 bases, with 15 bases remaining between them. Germline V gene sequence: CDR1 SNHLY, CDR2 FYNNEI. The chain's CDR3 is CASTYMDLHTGELFF. The CDR3 DNA follows: TGTGCCAGCACCTACATGGACTTGCACACCGGGGAGCTGTTTTTT.

Remarks on this clone: Other DNA sequences in this specimen translate into the identical CDR3. The CDR3 nucleotides are TGTGCCAGCAGCTTGGGGACAGGGCAAGAGACCCAGTACTTC. It codes for CASSLGTGQETQYF. The rearrangement joins TRBV7-6 to TRBJ2-5; 9 nucleotides match TRBD1. This CDR3 is built from 14 residues. The ends lost 3 bases at V and 2 bases at J; junction bases unmatched: 1. CDR1 is SGHVS, CDR2 FNYEAQ, per germline.

This chain links TRBV5-5 with TRBJ2-7; tentative D call: TRBD1 (6 bases). Germline V gives CDR1 SGHKS, CDR2 YYEKEE (reference sequence). V lost 3 bases to trimming and J lost 0 bases, with 16 bases between them. The CDR3 totals 16 residues. For the CDR3, the DNA is TGTGCCAGCAGCTCCTCCGGGACATCGAGCTCCTACGAGCAGTACTTC. This codes for CASSSSGTSSSYEQYF.

This chain connects TRBV7-9 to TRBJ1-3; D gene unclear. The germline V gene has CDR1 SEHNR and CDR2 FQNEAQ (reference sequence). The CDR3 has 16 residues. Trimming took off 5 bases at V and 0 bases at J, with 14 bases between the two ends. The CDR3 spells CASSPREATSGNTIYF. As DNA, the CDR3 is TGTGCCAGCAGCCCCCGGGAGGCGACCTCTGGAAACACCATATATTTT.

The chain uses TRBV4-1 and TRBJ1-2; D is perhaps TRBD1 (6 bases). The germline V gene encodes CDR1 MGHRA and CDR2 YSYEKL. The CDR3 is 14 amino acids. Trimming shortened V by 4 bases and J by 8 bases, and 17 bases separated the two germline ends. The CDR3 spells CASSLGGGELGYTF. Here the CDR3 DNA reads TGCGCCAGCAGCCTCGGAGGGGGGGAACTCGGCTACACCTTC.

This clone came up once. The rearrangement joins TRBV27 to TRBJ2-7, with 12 bases that match TRBD2. In germline, CDR1 is MNHEY, CDR2 SMNVEV (reference sequence). This CDR3 is 17 amino acids long. Trimming removed 5 bases from V and 6 bases from J; junction bases left unmatched: 14. In DNA form, the CDR3 reads TGTGCCAGCAGTCCACGACTAGCGGGAGCGTCTAGGGGCGAGCAGTACTTC. Protein: CASSPRLAGASRGEQYF.